The entry that follows covers one T cell receptor (beta chain) sequence. The antigen remains undetermined. From germline, CDR1 is SGHAT and CDR2 FQNNGV. V lost 0 bases and J 4 bases, leaving 9 bases between the germline ends. The CDR3 totals 14 residues. This record belongs to a study of T cell repertoires in aging, cancer and after chemotherapy. Findings and caveats of the study: In cancer patients, declining TCR diversity with age involved lost richness and lost evenness.

A mixed TRB-A/B primer pool amplified rearranged TRB by multiplex touch-down PCR. Using its own MiXCR run on the multiplex PCR reads, TCRdb lists one record per CDR3 protein. This table has approximately 530 distinct CDR3 sequences, about four fifths appearing once. TCR beta rearrangements were amplified from peripheral blood genomic DNA. The receptor's source is a human donor with a solid tumor. The chain combines TRBV11-2 with TRBJ1-1; no clear D gene. The sample consisted of blood. The DNA for the CDR3 is TGTGCCAGCAGCTTAGATCTTACGGGCACTGAAGCTTTCTTT. Its protein is CASSLDLTGTEAFF.